These 29 T cell receptor beta chains originate from one sample sequenced in a study of identical twins. TCRdb ran MiXCR on the 5' RACE reads and lists one entry per CDR3 protein. The profile covers roughly 750,000 distinct CDR3 sequences, with 21% appearing a single time and 4% to 4.5% taken by the ten largest. This sample also belongs to another study, concerning T cells expressing NK-cell markers.

The sequenced sample consisted of PBMCs. The receptor set was obtained from a young woman in good health.

V is TRBV6-5 and J is TRBJ2-7; D may be TRBD2 (5 bases). The CDR3 covers 15 residues. Germline V gene lookup returns CDR1 MNHEY and CDR2 SVGAGI. Between the trimmed V and J ends, which lost 0 bases and 6 bases, there was a span of 15 bases. CDR3 DNA sequence: TGTGCCAGCAGTTACTCTTATAGAGGGATCGCCGAGCAGTACTTC. Amino acid sequence: CASSYSYRGIAEQYF.

This chain links TRBV6-1 with TRBJ1-1, with TRBD1 identical over 8 bases. Germline assignment: CDR1 MNHNS and CDR2 SASEGT. The CDR3 covers 15 residues. With V trimmed by 6 bases and J by 0 bases, 6 bases remained unmatched. The CDR3 spells CASREQGGMNTEAFF. The CDR3 DNA follows: TGTGCCAGCAGGGAACAGGGGGGCATGAACACTGAAGCTTTCTTT.

This clonotype was seen only a few times. This sequence joins TRBV6-5 and TRBJ2-3, with a weak D call TRBD2 (5 bases). The germline gives CDR1 MNHEY, CDR2 SVGAGI. The CDR3 is made up of 13 amino acids. With 2 bases removed from V and 4 bases from J, the gap between germline ends came to 7 bases. CDR3 loop: CASSYPGADTQYF. The DNA for the CDR3 is TGTGCCAGCAGTTACCCCGGGGCAGATACGCAGTATTTT.

The rearrangement joins TRBV5-1 to TRBJ1-1, with D tentatively TRBD1 (6 bases). Per germline, CDR1 SGHRS and CDR2 YFSETQ. V lost 6 bases and J lost 1, with 10 bases in between. CDR3 length: 13 residues. DNA of the CDR3: TGCGCCAGCAAAATACAGGGGAACACTGAAGCTTTCTTT. Translating gives CASKIQGNTEAFF.

The V gene is TRBV6-5, the J gene TRBJ1-5; D unresolved. The germline V gene has CDR1 MNHEY and CDR2 SVGAGI. The CDR3 has 13 residues. Trimming took 7 bases from V and 3 from J, leaving 10 bases between them. CDR3 protein: CASIFGFNQPQHF. CDR3 nucleotides: TGTGCCAGCATTTTTGGGTTCAATCAGCCCCAGCATTTT.

The chain carries TRBV11-1 and TRBJ2-6, with 7 positions matching TRBD2. Per the germline V gene, CDR1 is SGHAT and CDR2 is FQDESV (reference sequence). The CDR3 contains 19 residues. J lost 4 bases, V lost 5 bases, and 17 bases had no gene match. The CDR3 nucleotides are TGTGCCAGCAGCGACAGTCTGGGGCGGGGGAAAGGAGGGGCCAACGTCCTGACTTTC. It is translated as CASSDSLGRGKGGANVLTF. The full variable domain, completed using reference TRBV11-1 and TRBJ2-6, is EAEVAQSPRYKITEKSQAVAFWCDPISGHATLYWYRQILGQGPELLVQFQDESVVDDSQLPKDRFSAERLKGVDSTLKIQPAELGDSAMYLCASSDSLGRGKGGANVLTFGAGSRLTVL.

The chain links TRBV7-2 to TRBJ2-5, with TRBD1 matching 10 bases. Looked up from germline, CDR1 is SGHTA and CDR2 is FQGNSA. J gave up 4 bases and V 5 bases, and 7 bases lay outside the gene matches. This CDR3 contains 15 residues. CDR3 bases: TGTGCCAGCAGCCCGCGGACAGGGGGACCAGAGACCCAGTACTTC. Amino acids: CASSPRTGGPETQYF.

This clonotype has just a few counts. V is TRBV6-1 and J is TRBJ2-7; 8 bases line up with TRBD2. V trimming: 6 bases; J trimming: 1 base; junction bases outside the gene matches: 5. Germline CDR1 is MNHNS and CDR2 is SASEGT. There are 14 residues in the CDR3. In DNA, the CDR3 is TGTGCCAGCAGAATTCCGGGGGGGTCCTACGAGCAGTACTTC. Protein product: CASRIPGGSYEQYF.

The chain joins TRBV7-3 to TRBJ2-1; D is perhaps TRBD2 (5 bases). The CDR3 runs to 12 residues. Between the trimmed V and J ends, which lost 5 bases and 13 bases, there was a span of 15 bases. Germline V gene lookup returns CDR1 SGHTA and CDR2 FQGTGA. Written as DNA, the CDR3 is TGTGCCAGCAGCCCCGAGGGCCGAAAACAGTTCTTC. Translation: CASSPEGRKQFF.

This sequence joins TRBV7-9 and TRBJ1-1, with D perhaps TRBD1 (5 bases). This CDR3 has 15 residues. Deletions cut 4 bases from V and 1 base from J, with 13 bases between. Looked up from germline, CDR1 is SEHNR and CDR2 is FQNEAQ (reference sequence). The CDR3 sequence is CASSSNFDRNTEAFF. The DNA for the CDR3 is TGTGCCAGCAGCTCGAACTTCGACAGGAACACTGAAGCTTTCTTT. Drawing the rest from reference TRBV7-9 and TRBJ1-1, the complete variable domain is DTGVSQNPRHKITKRGQNVTFRCDPISEHNRLYWYRQTLGQGPEFLTYFQNEAQLEKSRLLSDRFSAERPKGSFSTLEIQRTEQGDSAMYLCASSSNFDRNTEAFFGQGTRLTVV.

The sample holds many counts of this clonotype. This chain links TRBV12-3 or TRBV12-4 with TRBJ1-4; TRBD1 is a possible D gene (5 bases). CDR3 length: 15 amino acids. The V end lost 6 bases, the J end lost 0 bases, and 11 bases lay between the germline ends. CDR3 sequence reads: CASRAGVTTNEKLFF. CDR3 in DNA: TGTGCCAGCAGGGCGGGGGTCACAACTAATGAAAAACTGTTTTTT.

The V gene is TRBV12-3 or TRBV12-4, the J gene TRBJ2-1, with 8 bases fitting TRBD1. Trimming at V came to 4 bases and at J to 6 bases, leaving 8 bases not matched to a gene. The CDR3 has 15 residues. DNA of the CDR3: TGTGCCAGCAGTTCAGGACAGGGATCATTCAATGAGCAGTTCTTC. This sequence encodes CASSSGQGSFNEQFF.

The V call is TRBV18, the J call TRBJ2-3; D tentatively reads TRBD1 or TRBD2 (6 bases each). V lost 3 bases and J 0 bases, leaving 10 bases between the germline ends. CDR1 is KGHSH and CDR2 is LQKENI in the germline V gene. The CDR3 runs to 15 residues. The CDR3 coding sequence is TGTGCCAGCTCACCCTGGGGGGCCAGCACAGATACGCAGTATTTT. Protein sequence: CASSPWGASTDTQYF.

This sequence joins TRBV7-2 and TRBJ2-1, with D hard to call. The germline V gene encodes CDR1 SGHTA and CDR2 FQGNSA. The CDR3 consists of 15 residues. The V end was cut by 2 bases, the J end by 5 bases, with 13 bases between. The CDR3 DNA follows: TGTGCCAGCAGCTTACTCGGACGGAAAGACAATGAGCAGTTCTTC. This gives the protein CASSLLGRKDNEQFF.

This chain joins TRBV9 and TRBJ1-1, with 7 bases fitting TRBD1. The V and J ends lost 3 bases and 6 bases, in that order; junction bases with no gene match: 14. The germline gives CDR1 SGDLS, CDR2 YYNGEE. The CDR3 is made up of 16 amino acids. The CDR3 sequence is CASSAAPGTASSEAFF. DNA for the CDR3: TGTGCCAGCAGCGCGGCCCCCGGGACAGCTAGTTCTGAAGCTTTCTTT.

Worth noting for this clonotype: One end of the junction fails to match germline, which may point to a read error. The J gene is TRBJ2-3, the V gene TRBV3-1; D remains ambiguous. The CDR3 has 14 residues. Germline V gene lookup returns CDR1 LGHDT and CDR2 YNNKEL (reference sequence). CDR3 region: CASSQGSPGDAQYF. The CDR3, as DNA: TGTGCCAGCAGCCAAGGCAGTCCAGGAGATGCGCAGTATTTT.

This clonotype was picked up a small number of times. The chain employs TRBV20-1 and TRBJ2-1; 9 bases align to TRBD2. Germline-derived CDR1 and CDR2 are DFQATT and SNEGSKA (reference sequence). J gave up 1 base and V 1 base, and 5 bases lay outside the gene matches. This CDR3 has 16 residues. The CDR3 here is CSARAASGVSYNEQFF. The CDR3 nucleotides are TGCAGTGCTAGAGCTGCTAGCGGGGTTTCCTACAATGAGCAGTTCTTC.

The chain is built from TRBV4-3 and TRBJ2-2; TRBD2 matches 15 bases. Germline lookup yields CDR1 LGHNA and CDR2 YSLEER. CDR3 length: 19 amino acids. Unmatched junction bases numbered 11, after V lost 0 bases and J lost 9 bases. The CDR3 sequence: CASSQEWTSGRATPWELFF. CDR3 coding DNA: TGCGCCAGCAGCCAAGAATGGACTAGCGGGAGGGCCACGCCCTGGGAGCTGTTTTTT.

The V gene is TRBV29-1, the J gene TRBJ2-5; TRBD1 matches at 7 bases. V gave up 1 base and J gave up 2 bases; unmatched junction bases: 1. The CDR3 is made up of 13 amino acids. CDR1 and CDR2 (germline): SQVTM, ANQGSEA. The CDR3 loop reads CSVEGDRQETQYF. CDR3 DNA sequence: TGCAGCGTTGAAGGGGACAGACAAGAGACCCAGTACTTC.

This clonotype was counted many times. The chain joins TRBV19 to TRBJ2-3; 12 bases are a match to TRBD2. J gave up 0 bases and V 10 bases, and 8 bases lay outside the gene matches. The CDR3 is made up of 16 amino acids. Germline assignment: CDR1 LNHDA and CDR2 SQIVND (reference sequence). The CDR3, as DNA: TGTGCCACTAGCGGGGGGGCCTCGCTAAGCACAGATACGCAGTATTTT. Amino acid sequence: CATSGGASLSTDTQYF. The full variable domain, with the rest looked up from reference TRBV19 and TRBJ2-3, is DGGITQSPKYLFRKEGQNVTLSCEQNLNHDAMYWYRQDPGQGLRLIYYSQIVNDFQKGDIAEGYSVSREKKESFPLTVTSAQKNPTAFYLCATSGGASLSTDTQYFGPGTRLTVL.

This clonotype was picked up a small number of times. The chain employs TRBV5-1 and TRBJ1-1; weak D call: TRBD1 (5 bases). The V end lost 5 bases, the J end lost 0 bases, and 11 bases lay between the germline ends. Germline CDR1 reads SGHRS; CDR2 reads YFSETQ. This CDR3 is 14 amino acids long. Written as DNA, the CDR3 is TGCGCCAGCAGAGGGGCGACGCTGAACACTGAAGCTTTCTTT. Translation: CASRGATLNTEAFF.

The J gene is TRBJ2-5, the V gene TRBV6-6, with a possible D match to TRBD2 (6 bases). CDR1 is MNHNY and CDR2 is SVGAGI in the germline V gene (reference sequence). V lost 10 bases and J lost 6, with 15 bases in between. This CDR3 is 12 amino acids long. CDR3 loop: CATGSGGKTQYF. The CDR3 DNA reads as TGTGCCACCGGGAGTGGGGGAAAGACCCAGTACTTC.

This clonotype was observed at least ten times. The chain combines TRBV4-3 with TRBJ1-3; D gene ambiguous. With 0 bases removed from V and 0 bases from J, the gap between germline ends came to 15 bases. CDR1 and CDR2 (germline): LGHNA, YSLEER. The CDR3 loop spans 18 amino acids. This CDR3 is CASSQDIPRSISGNTIYF. In nucleotides, the CDR3 is TGCGCCAGCAGCCAAGATATTCCCAGGTCGATCTCTGGAAACACCATATATTTT.

The table lists this clonotype with a few counts. The chain carries TRBV6-2 or TRBV6-3 and TRBJ2-1, with 13 bases identical to TRBD2. CDR1 is MNHEY, CDR2 SVGEGT, per germline. There are 14 residues in the CDR3. Trimming removed 6 bases from V and 10 bases from J; junction bases left unmatched: 6. The CDR3: CASSRTSGRQEQFF. The DNA for the CDR3 is TGTGCCAGCAGCCGGACTAGCGGGAGACAGGAGCAGTTCTTC.

This clonotype was seen many times. This chain joins TRBV6-1 and TRBJ2-1; D could derive from TRBD1 or TRBD2 (5 bases each). Deletions cut 7 bases from V and 2 bases from J, with 9 bases between. The CDR3 extends over 13 amino acids. CDR1 and CDR2 (germline): MNHNS, SASEGT. CDR3 bases: TGTGCCAGCAAGGGACGGACCTACAATGAGCAGTTCTTC. The encoded protein is CASKGRTYNEQFF.

This chain joins TRBV27 and TRBJ1-2, with D possibly matching TRBD1 (6 bases). The CDR3 is 16 amino acids. The V gene lost 5 bases and the J gene lost 0 bases, with 16 bases spanning the gap. Germline-derived CDR1 and CDR2 are MNHEY and SMNVEV (reference sequence). The CDR3 nucleotides read TGTGCCAGCAGTAGTACAGGGTTAGAGGCTAACTATGGCTACACCTTC. This codes for CASSSTGLEANYGYTF.

The V call is TRBV5-1, the J call TRBJ2-7; D is uncertain. Trimming pared 0 bases from V and 1 base from J, leaving 8 bases between. There are 14 residues in the CDR3. The germline V gene has CDR1 SGHRS and CDR2 YFSETQ. In nucleotides, the CDR3 is TGCGCCAGCAGCTTGGATCGGGCTTCCTACGAGCAGTACTTC. This codes for CASSLDRASYEQYF. Full variable domain (missing parts from reference TRBV5-1 and TRBJ2-7): KAGVTQTPRYLIKTRGQQVTLSCSPISGHRSVSWYQQTPGQGLQFLFEYFSETQRNKGNFPGRFSGRQFSNSRSEMNVSTLELGDSALYLCASSLDRASYEQYFGPGTRLTVT.

On this clonotype itself: Because it lacks the conserved phenylalanine or tryptophan at the end, this CDR3 is likely a read error. V gene TRBV20-1 combines with J gene TRBJ2-3, with 8 bases that match TRBD2. Per the germline V gene, CDR1 is DFQATT and CDR2 is SNEGSKA (reference sequence). J gave up 0 bases and V 6 bases, and 2 bases lay outside the gene matches. This CDR3 spans 13 amino acids. The CDR3 nucleotides read TGCAGTGCCGCGGGGGGAAGCACAGATACGCAGTATTTG. Its protein is CSAAGGSTDTQYL.

The chain combines TRBV29-1 with TRBJ1-2, with 7 nucleotides matching TRBD1. CDR3 length: 11 residues. Germline-derived CDR1 and CDR2 are SQVTM and ANQGSEA. J was trimmed by 12 bases and V by 7 bases; bases with no gene match: 11. The CDR3 DNA reads TGCAGCGGGGGACAGCGTCAGAGTAACACCTTC. Residues: CSGGQRQSNTF.